The T cell receptor (beta chain) described here comes from a study of T cell clonality in common variable immunodeficiency. Whole-study findings and limits: Links between repertoire features and CVID complications were heterogeneity-limited. Fewer deletions and N-nucleotide insertions were reportedly seen in common variable immunodeficiency TCR beta sequences.

V dropped 5 bases and J dropped 6; count of bases not matched to a gene: 12. There are 15 residues in the CDR3. From germline, CDR1 is MNHEY and CDR2 SVGEGT. There are many counts of this clone. The antigen is unknown. Read sequence stops 3 residues before the CDR3 end, and the germline J gene provides the missing end. Here immunoSEQ multiplex PCR was the method, and the copy in TCRdb shows in-frame clones only, minus some. The sample yields 25,000 to 35,000 clones, without any singletons. The V gene is TRBV6-2 or TRBV6-3, the J gene TRBJ2-7; 8 positions match TRBD1. The clonotype originates from a human donor with common variable immunodeficiency. Sequencing was performed on peripheral blood mononuclear cells. The DNA read from the CDR3 is TGTGCCAGCAGTCAATTGGACAGGGCTCCTCTCGAG. This translates into CASSQLDRAPLE. The full CDR3 reads CASSQLDRAPLEQYF.